This TCR beta chain was captured by sequencing in a study of identical twins. Each CDR3 protein is one row after TCRdb ran MiXCR on the 5' RACE reads. The profile shows about 690,000 distinct CDR3 sequences, 5.5% to 7.5% of them singletons. The table lists this clonotype with a few counts. Its antigen is as yet unknown. The germline gives CDR1 SGHRS, CDR2 YFSETQ. With V trimmed by 1 base and J by 1 base, 5 bases remained unmatched. The CDR3 length is 17 residues. Overall study findings and caveats: Cross-sectional statistics, not tracking of the same donors, supported the conclusions. Zero-insertion analyses were open to partial confounding by invariant MAIT and iNKT cells. When twins shared out-of-frame alpha sequences, those sequences had excess low generation probability.

The sample comprised naive T cells sorted from blood. The receptor was isolated from a man aged 18 to 30 in good health. J is TRBJ2-7 and V is TRBV5-1; the match to TRBD2 covers 13 bases. The CDR3 sequence: CASSLFGLAGESYEQYF. The CDR3 nucleotides are TGCGCCAGCAGCTTGTTCGGACTAGCGGGAGAGTCCTACGAGCAGTACTTC.